This T cell receptor (beta chain) was sequenced in a study of shared clonotypes between healthy human individuals. The protocol was immunoSEQ multiplex PCR, while the TCRdb copy is restricted to in-frame clones and leaves out a portion. The table includes approximately 500,000 clones, over 60% detected once. The sample was PBMCs. This sequence originates from a woman between 35 and 50 years old in good health. Some clones in this sample may be carry-over from other donors' samples.

The CDR3 sequence is CASSVGERDIQYF. The DNA of the CDR3 is TGTGCCAGCAGCGTCGGGGAAAGGGACATTCAGTACTTC. The gene calls are TRBV9 and TRBJ2-4; D possibly corresponds to TRBD2 (5 bases). Per germline, CDR1 SGDLS and CDR2 YYNGEE. The germline V and J ends were trimmed by 2 bases and 8 bases, with 11 bases remaining between them. This CDR3 region has 13 residues.